This T cell receptor (beta chain) is drawn from a study of cytomegalovirus exposure and HLA in healthy donors. It was healthy bone marrow donors who served as donors. The study ran its PCR with 60 Vbeta and 13 Jbeta primers. Sequenced by immunoSEQ multiplex PCR; TCRdb stores in-frame clones only, minus some. The sample has 100,000 to 150,000 clones; about 10% are singletons. J gave up 5 bases and V 4 bases, and 11 bases lay outside the gene matches. There are 15 residues in the CDR3. Germline lookup yields CDR1 SQVTM and CDR2 ANQGSEA. Points on this clone: The target antigen is unknown.

Study conclusions and caveats: According to reports, the classifier identified cytomegalovirus status with high specificity and sensitivity. TRBV6-2, TRBV6-3 and some other V segments were excluded as indistinguishable.

The V gene is TRBV29-1, the J gene TRBJ2-3, with 8 positions matching TRBD2. The sample taken for sequencing was PBMCs. The TCR sequence derives from a woman aged 18-35 years in good health and CMV-seropositive. The CDR3 DNA follows: TGCAGCGTTGTAGTGGCGGGAGGAAGAAGAGATACGCAGTATTTT. It yields the protein CSVVVAGGRRDTQYF.